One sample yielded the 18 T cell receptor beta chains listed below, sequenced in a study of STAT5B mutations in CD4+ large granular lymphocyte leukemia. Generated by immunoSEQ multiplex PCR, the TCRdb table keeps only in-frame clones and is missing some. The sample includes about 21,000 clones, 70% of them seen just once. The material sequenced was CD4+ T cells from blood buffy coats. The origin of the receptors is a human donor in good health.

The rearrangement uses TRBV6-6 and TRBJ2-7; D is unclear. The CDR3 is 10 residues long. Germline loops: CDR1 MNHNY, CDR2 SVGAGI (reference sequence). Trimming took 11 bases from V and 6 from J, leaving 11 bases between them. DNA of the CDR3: TGTGCCGGTGTAGACCTCGAGCAGTACTTC. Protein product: CAGVDLEQYF.

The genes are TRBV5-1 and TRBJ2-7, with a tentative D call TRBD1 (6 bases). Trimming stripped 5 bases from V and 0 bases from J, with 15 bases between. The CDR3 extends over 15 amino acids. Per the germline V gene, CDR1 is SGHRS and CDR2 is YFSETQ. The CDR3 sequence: CASSPRGGHSYEQYF. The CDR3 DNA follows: TGCGCCAGCAGTCCCCGTGGGGGACACTCCTACGAGCAGTACTTC.

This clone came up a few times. CDR3 amino acids: CASTGRERDYGYTF. CDR3 in DNA: TGTGCCAGCACGGGCAGGGAGCGGGACTATGGCTACACCTTC. This chain connects TRBV28 to TRBJ1-2, with D perhaps TRBD1 (5 bases). Trimming stripped 7 bases from V and 3 bases from J, with 15 bases between. Germline CDR1 MDHEN, CDR2 SYDVKM. The CDR3 loop spans 14 amino acids.

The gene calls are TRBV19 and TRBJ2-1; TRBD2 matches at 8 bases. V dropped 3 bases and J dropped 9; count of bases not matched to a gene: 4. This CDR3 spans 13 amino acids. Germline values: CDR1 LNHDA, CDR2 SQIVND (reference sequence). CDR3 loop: CASSITGGGEQFF. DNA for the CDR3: TGTGCCAGTAGTATTACGGGGGGGGGTGAGCAGTTCTTC. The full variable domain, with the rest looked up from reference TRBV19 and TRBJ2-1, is DGGITQSPKYLFRKEGQNVTLSCEQNLNHDAMYWYRQDPGQGLRLIYYSQIVNDFQKGDIAEGYSVSREKKESFPLTVTSAQKNPTAFYLCASSITGGGEQFFGPGTRLTVL.

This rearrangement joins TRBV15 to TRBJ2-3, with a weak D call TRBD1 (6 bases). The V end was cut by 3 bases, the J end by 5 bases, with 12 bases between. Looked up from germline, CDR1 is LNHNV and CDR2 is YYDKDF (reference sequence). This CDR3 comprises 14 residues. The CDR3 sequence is CATSRQGQGDTQYF. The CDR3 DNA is TGTGCCACCAGCAGGCAGGGGCAGGGAGATACGCAGTATTTT.

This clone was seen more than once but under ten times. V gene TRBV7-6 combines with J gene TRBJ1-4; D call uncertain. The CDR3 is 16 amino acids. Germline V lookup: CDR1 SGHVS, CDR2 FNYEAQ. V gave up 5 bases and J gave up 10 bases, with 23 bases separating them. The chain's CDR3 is CASSLPTAAGQGKLFF. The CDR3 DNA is TGTGCCAGCAGCCTCCCGACCGCAGCTGGCCAAGGAAAACTGTTTTTT.

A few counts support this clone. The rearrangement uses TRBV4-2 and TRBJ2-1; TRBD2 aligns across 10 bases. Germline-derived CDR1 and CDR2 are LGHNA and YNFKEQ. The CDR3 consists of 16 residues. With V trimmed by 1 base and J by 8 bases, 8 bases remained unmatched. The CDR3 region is CASSQVTSGIGDEQFF. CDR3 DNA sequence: TGTGCCAGCAGCCAAGTTACTAGCGGGATCGGGGATGAGCAGTTCTTC.

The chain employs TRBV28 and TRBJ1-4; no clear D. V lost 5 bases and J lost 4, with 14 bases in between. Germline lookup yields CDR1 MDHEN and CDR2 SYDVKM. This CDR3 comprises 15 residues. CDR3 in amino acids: CASSLLAGGNEKLFF. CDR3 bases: TGTGCCAGCAGTCTGTTGGCAGGCGGTAATGAAAAACTGTTTTTT.

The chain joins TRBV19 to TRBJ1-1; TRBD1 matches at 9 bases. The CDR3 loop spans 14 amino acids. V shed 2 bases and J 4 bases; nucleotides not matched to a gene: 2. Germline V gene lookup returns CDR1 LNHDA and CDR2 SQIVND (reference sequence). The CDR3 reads CASSILGQGTEAFF. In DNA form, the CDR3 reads TGTGCCAGTAGTATATTGGGACAGGGCACTGAAGCTTTCTTT.

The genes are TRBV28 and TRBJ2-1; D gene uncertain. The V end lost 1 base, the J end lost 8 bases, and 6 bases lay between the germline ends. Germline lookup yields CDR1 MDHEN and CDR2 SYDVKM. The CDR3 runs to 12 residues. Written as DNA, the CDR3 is TGTGCCAGCAGTTTATTAAGGTATGAGCAGTTCTTC. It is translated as CASSLLRYEQFF.

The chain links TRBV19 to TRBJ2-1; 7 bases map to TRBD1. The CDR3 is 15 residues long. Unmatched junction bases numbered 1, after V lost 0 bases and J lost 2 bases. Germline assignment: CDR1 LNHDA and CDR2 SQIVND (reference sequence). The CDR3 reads CASSIEGTAYNEQFF. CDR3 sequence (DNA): TGTGCCAGTAGTATAGAGGGGACAGCCTACAATGAGCAGTTCTTC.

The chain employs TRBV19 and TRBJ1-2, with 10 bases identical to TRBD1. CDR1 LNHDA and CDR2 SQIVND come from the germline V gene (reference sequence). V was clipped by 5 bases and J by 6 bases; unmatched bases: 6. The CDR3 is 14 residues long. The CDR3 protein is CASSELGTGDGYTF. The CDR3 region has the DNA TGTGCCAGTAGTGAACTCGGGACAGGGGATGGCTACACCTTC.

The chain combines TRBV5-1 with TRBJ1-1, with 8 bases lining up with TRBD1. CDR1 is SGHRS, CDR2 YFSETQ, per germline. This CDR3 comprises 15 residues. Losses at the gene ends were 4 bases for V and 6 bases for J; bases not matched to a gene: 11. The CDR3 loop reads CASSVRTGSISEAFF. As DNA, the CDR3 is TGCGCCAGCAGCGTACGGACAGGGTCCATCTCTGAAGCTTTCTTT.

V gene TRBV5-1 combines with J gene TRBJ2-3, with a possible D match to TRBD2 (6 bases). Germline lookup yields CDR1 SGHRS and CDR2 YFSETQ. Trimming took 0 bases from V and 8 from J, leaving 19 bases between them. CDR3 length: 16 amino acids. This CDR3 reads CASSLAGGIGLGTQYF. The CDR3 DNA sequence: TGCGCCAGCAGCTTGGCCGGGGGAATCGGGCTCGGTACGCAGTATTTT.

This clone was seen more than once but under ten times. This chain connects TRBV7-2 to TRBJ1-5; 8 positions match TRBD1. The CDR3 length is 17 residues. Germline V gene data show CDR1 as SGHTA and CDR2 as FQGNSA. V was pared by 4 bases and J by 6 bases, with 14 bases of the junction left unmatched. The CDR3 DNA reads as TGTGCCAGCAGCTCGACCCTTGTGGACAGGGCCGGTCAGCCCCAGCATTTT. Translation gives CASSSTLVDRAGQPQHF.

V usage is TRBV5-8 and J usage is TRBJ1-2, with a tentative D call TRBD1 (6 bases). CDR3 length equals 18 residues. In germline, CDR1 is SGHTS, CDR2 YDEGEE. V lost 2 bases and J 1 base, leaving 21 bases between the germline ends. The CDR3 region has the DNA TGTGCCAGCAGCTTTAGGCCCGGGGGCCGGATGTTTAACTATGGCTACACCTTC. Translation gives CASSFRPGGRMFNYGYTF.

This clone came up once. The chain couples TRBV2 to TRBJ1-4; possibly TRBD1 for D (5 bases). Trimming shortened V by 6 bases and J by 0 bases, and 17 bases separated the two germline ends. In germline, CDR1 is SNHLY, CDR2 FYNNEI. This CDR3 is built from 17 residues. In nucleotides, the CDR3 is TGTGCCAGCAGGCCGAGGGGTGGGTCCGCAACTAATGAAAAACTGTTTTTT. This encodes CASRPRGGSATNEKLFF.

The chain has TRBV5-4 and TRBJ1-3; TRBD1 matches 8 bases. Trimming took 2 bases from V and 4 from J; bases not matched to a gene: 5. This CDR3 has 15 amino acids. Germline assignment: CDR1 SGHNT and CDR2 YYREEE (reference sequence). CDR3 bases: TGTGCCAGCAGCTTCCAGGGGGCTTCAGGAAACACCATATATTTT. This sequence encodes CASSFQGASGNTIYF.